The present entry profiles one TCR beta chain with its context. Trimming removed 5 bases from V and 9 bases from J; junction bases left unmatched: 4. The CDR3 consists of 15 residues. Germline lookup yields CDR1 SGHAT and CDR2 FQNNGV. Sequencing was performed with immunoSEQ multiplex PCR; in TCRdb, only in-frame clones are kept and a portion is missing. The sample lists about 54,000 clones; roughly 92% were seen once. The data were taken from a study of technical replicates of blood from a few donors. Sample: T cells isolated from PBMCs. The source of this sequence is a human donor in good health. J is TRBJ2-1 and V is TRBV11-2; 16 nucleotides align to TRBD2. CDR3 loop: CASSIGTSGRGEQFF. As DNA, the CDR3 is TGTGCCAGCAGCATTGGGACTAGCGGGAGGGGTGAGCAGTTCTTC.